The present entry profiles one T cell receptor beta chain with its context. Its antigen is undetermined. This entry is derived from a study of siplizumab effects on memory and regulatory T cells. Notes on the study in general: It was never confirmed that proliferating Tregs from siplizumab cultures were suppressive. Memory cells seemed less diverse than naive T cells, which seemed major alloresponse contributors.

Assays captured approximately 10^5 TCR templates per sample. TCRdb's copy holds only in-frame clones and misses some; the assay was immunoSEQ multiplex PCR. The data show some 110,000 clones, approximately 93% seen once. Sequenced sample: Tregs sorted from blood. This sequence originates from a human donor in good health.

As DNA, the CDR3 is TGTGCCATCAGCGTACTAGCGGGAGGGCCGAAAGAGACCCAGTACTTC. Amino acid sequence: CAISVLAGGPKETQYF. The chain joins TRBV10-3 to TRBJ2-5; 13 positions match TRBD2. This CDR3 is built from 16 residues. The ends lost 6 bases at V and 3 bases at J; junction bases unmatched: 7. CDR1 ENHRY and CDR2 SYGVKD come from the germline V gene.